The 16 T cell receptor beta chains in this list originate from one sample, sequenced in a study of blood T cell repertoires in COVID-19. The repertoire was sequenced with immunoSEQ multiplex PCR; TCRdb's copy has only in-frame clones and lacks some. The sample has some 96,000 clones, roughly 85% seen once. Input material: peripheral blood. The receptors were sampled from a man aged 70-80 years with active or convalescent COVID-19.

The chain uses TRBV19 and TRBJ1-5, with 10 bases lining up with TRBD1. Germline values: CDR1 LNHDA, CDR2 SQIVND (reference sequence). The trim removed 5 bases at V and 7 bases at J, leaving 8 bases unmatched. CDR3 length: 15 amino acids. As DNA, the CDR3 is TGTGCCAGTAGTTCTGGGACAGGGGCCGGGCAGCCCCAGCATTTT. This translates into CASSSGTGAGQPQHF.

In its sample, this clone was seen a few times. This chain uses TRBV11-2 with TRBJ2-7; 8 nucleotides line up with TRBD2. This CDR3 region has 14 residues. V gave up 8 bases and J gave up 4 bases; unmatched junction bases: 10. Germline V gene lookup returns CDR1 SGHAT and CDR2 FQNNGV. The CDR3 loop is CASAWAIAGYEQYF. The CDR3 coding sequence is TGTGCCAGCGCCTGGGCTATAGCGGGATACGAGCAGTACTTC.

The V gene is TRBV28, the J gene TRBJ1-6, with TRBD1 matching over 9 bases. From germline, CDR1 is MDHEN and CDR2 SYDVKM. Losses at the gene ends were 6 bases for V and 10 bases for J; bases not matched to a gene: 7. The CDR3 consists of 14 residues. The CDR3 loop reads CASRLQGANSPLHF. CDR3 nucleotides: TGTGCCAGCAGGCTACAGGGGGCAAACTCACCCCTCCACTTT. The full variable domain, rest sourced from reference TRBV28 and TRBJ1-6, is DVKVTQSSRYLVKRTGEKVFLECVQDMDHENMFWYRQDPGLGLRLIYFSYDVKMKEKGDIPEGYSVSREKKERFSLILESASTNQTSMYLCASRLQGANSPLHFGNGTRLTVT.

This clone has just one count. V and J are TRBV10-3 and TRBJ1-2; D gene uncertain. V lost 3 bases and J lost 7, with 9 bases in between. The germline V gene has CDR1 ENHRY and CDR2 SYGVKD. The length of the CDR3 is 12 residues. CDR3 in DNA: TGTGCCATCAGTGATAGTCGTTTTGGCTACACCTTC. As protein: CAISDSRFGYTF.

Here the CDR3 DNA reads TGTGCCAGCAGTTTAACAGGAATGACCTACGAGCAGTACTTC. Translation gives CASSLTGMTYEQYF. This chain uses TRBV28 with TRBJ2-7; D possibly corresponds to TRBD1 (5 bases). Between the trimmed V and J ends, which lost 2 bases and 2 bases, there was a span of 10 bases. Germline CDR1 and CDR2: MDHEN and SYDVKM. This CDR3 has 14 amino acids.

The chain links TRBV28 to TRBJ1-5; D unresolved. Trimming shortened V by 5 bases and J by 4 bases, and 3 bases separated the two germline ends. Germline CDR1 MDHEN, CDR2 SYDVKM. The CDR3 loop spans 11 amino acids. CDR3 sequence (DNA): TGTGCCAGCAGTATAAATCAGCCCCAGCATTTT. It specifies CASSINQPQHF.

This clone has just a few counts. The V and J genes are TRBV27 and TRBJ2-2; 13 bases line up with TRBD2. This CDR3 comprises 16 residues. With 6 bases clipped from V and 6 bases from J, the junction kept 7 bases outside the gene matches. The germline V gene has CDR1 MNHEY and CDR2 SMNVEV (reference sequence). CDR3 protein: CASRLGLAGPPGELFF. As DNA, the CDR3 is TGTGCCAGCAGGCTGGGACTAGCGGGGCCCCCCGGGGAGCTGTTTTTT.

The V and J genes are TRBV19 and TRBJ2-3; D is perhaps TRBD2 (6 bases). CDR1 LNHDA and CDR2 SQIVND come from the germline V gene (reference sequence). The CDR3 is made up of 15 amino acids. V shed 6 bases and J shed 3 bases, with 16 bases lying between them. CDR3 protein: CASSPRDSQTDTQYF. CDR3 bases: TGTGCCAGTAGCCCTCGGGACTCCCAGACAGATACGCAGTATTTT.

The chain carries TRBV7-2 and TRBJ2-7, with 7 bases aligning to TRBD1. Germline V gene data show CDR1 as SGHTA and CDR2 as FQGNSA. The CDR3 extends over 15 amino acids. V shed 5 bases and J 1 base; nucleotides not matched to a gene: 8. In DNA form, the CDR3 reads TGTGCCAGCAGCCGTGGACAGGACCTATCCTACGAGCAGTACTTC. Translation gives CASSRGQDLSYEQYF.

The V gene is TRBV10-3, the J gene TRBJ1-6; D unresolved. The CDR3 is made up of 13 amino acids. Per the germline V gene, CDR1 is ENHRY and CDR2 is SYGVKD. Trimming shortened V by 6 bases and J by 5 bases, and 8 bases separated the two germline ends. CDR3 in DNA: TGTGCCATCAGGCTAGATAATAATTCACCCCTCCACTTT. Its protein is CAIRLDNNSPLHF.

This clone was observed once. The J gene is TRBJ1-5, the V gene TRBV5-6, with 10 bases identical to TRBD1. This CDR3 is built from 19 residues. V lost 4 bases and J lost 9; bases outside the gene matches: 22. The germline CDR1 and CDR2 sequences are SGHDT and YYEEEE. CDR3 DNA sequence: TGTGCCAGCAGCCGTATATCCGAAATAGGACAGGGGGGGCCAGCGCCCCAGCATTTT. It specifies CASSRISEIGQGGPAPQHF.

This rearrangement joins TRBV6-5 to TRBJ1-6; 8 bases map to TRBD1. Germline-derived CDR1 and CDR2 are MNHEY and SVGAGI. The CDR3 consists of 13 residues. V gave up 6 bases and J gave up 7 bases; unmatched junction bases: 2. The CDR3 DNA is TGTGCCAGCAGCGACAGGGGAAATTCACCCCTCCACTTT. This gives the protein CASSDRGNSPLHF.

V is TRBV3-1 (or the pseudogene TRBV3-2) and J is TRBJ2-1, with 15 bases lining up with TRBD2. The CDR3 length is 19 residues. Germline V gene sequence: CDR1 LGHDT, CDR2 YNNKEL (reference sequence). Trimming cost V 4 bases and J 1 base; bases outside gene matches: 8. The chain's CDR3 is CASSRQPGLAGGSYNEQFF. CDR3 DNA sequence: TGTGCCAGCAGCCGCCAGCCGGGACTAGCGGGAGGATCCTACAATGAGCAGTTCTTC.

This clone has only one observation. The chain couples TRBV6-6 to TRBJ1-1, with 7 bases lining up with TRBD1. Germline V CDR1 and CDR2: MNHNY, SVGAGI (reference sequence). V lost 2 bases and J lost 3; bases outside the gene matches: 3. The CDR3 extends over 14 amino acids. The CDR3 DNA is TGTGCCAGCAGTTACAGGGGGCCCGACACTGAAGCTTTCTTT. Amino acids: CASSYRGPDTEAFF.

This chain connects TRBV19 to TRBJ1-3; 7 nucleotides match TRBD1. The CDR3 sequence is 16 residues long. V lost 10 bases to trimming and J lost 2 bases; unmatched junction nucleotides: 14. The germline V gene has CDR1 LNHDA and CDR2 SQIVND (reference sequence). The CDR3 nucleotides are TGTGCCACCTCATATGGGGGAACAGGGGCTGGAAACACCATATATTTT. Protein sequence: CATSYGGTGAGNTIYF. The full variable domain, its missing parts supplied by reference TRBV19 and TRBJ1-3, is DGGITQSPKYLFRKEGQNVTLSCEQNLNHDAMYWYRQDPGQGLRLIYYSQIVNDFQKGDIAEGYSVSREKKESFPLTVTSAQKNPTAFYLCATSYGGTGAGNTIYFGEGSWLTVV.

The chain combines TRBV28 with TRBJ2-7; 7 nucleotides line up with TRBD1. CDR1 is MDHEN, CDR2 SYDVKM, per germline. The CDR3 extends over 15 amino acids. V gave up 5 bases and J gave up 4 bases; unmatched junction bases: 11. CDR3 nucleotide sequence: TGTGCCAGCAGTCAGGAACCGGGACAGACGTACGAGCAGTACTTC. As protein: CASSQEPGQTYEQYF.